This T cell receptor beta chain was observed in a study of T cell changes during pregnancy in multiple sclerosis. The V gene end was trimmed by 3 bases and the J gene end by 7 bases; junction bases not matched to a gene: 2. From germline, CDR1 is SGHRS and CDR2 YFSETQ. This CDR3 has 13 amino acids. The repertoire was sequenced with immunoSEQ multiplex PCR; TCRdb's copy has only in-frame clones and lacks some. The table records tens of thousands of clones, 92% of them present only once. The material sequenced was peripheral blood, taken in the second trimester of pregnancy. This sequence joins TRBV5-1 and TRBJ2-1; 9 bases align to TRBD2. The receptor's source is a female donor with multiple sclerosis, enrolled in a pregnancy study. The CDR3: CASSSLAGNEQFF. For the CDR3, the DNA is TGCGCCAGCAGCTCTCTAGCGGGGAATGAGCAGTTCTTC.